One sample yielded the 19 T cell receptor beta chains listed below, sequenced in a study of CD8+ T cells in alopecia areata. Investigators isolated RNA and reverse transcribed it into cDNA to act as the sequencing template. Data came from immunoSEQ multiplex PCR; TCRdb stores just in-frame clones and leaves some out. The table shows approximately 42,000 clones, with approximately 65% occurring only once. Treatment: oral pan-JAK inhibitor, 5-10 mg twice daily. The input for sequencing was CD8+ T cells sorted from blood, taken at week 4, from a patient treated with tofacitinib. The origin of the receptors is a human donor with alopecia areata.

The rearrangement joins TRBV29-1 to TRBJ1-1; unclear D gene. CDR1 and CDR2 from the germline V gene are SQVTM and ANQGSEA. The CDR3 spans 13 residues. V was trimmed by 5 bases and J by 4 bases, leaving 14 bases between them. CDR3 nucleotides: TGCAGCGTTTCCCCTCCCTTAGCCACTGAAGCTTTCTTT. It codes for CSVSPPLATEAFF.

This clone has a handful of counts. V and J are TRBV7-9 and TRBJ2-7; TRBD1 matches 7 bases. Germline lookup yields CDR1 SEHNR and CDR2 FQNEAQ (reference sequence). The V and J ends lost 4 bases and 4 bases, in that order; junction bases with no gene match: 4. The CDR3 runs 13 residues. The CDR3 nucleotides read TGTGCCAGCAGCTACGGGACAGTGTACGAGCAGTACTTC. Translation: CASSYGTVYEQYF. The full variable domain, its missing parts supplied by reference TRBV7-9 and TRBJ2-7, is DTGVSQNPRHKITKRGQNVTFRCDPISEHNRLYWYRQTLGQGPEFLTYFQNEAQLEKSRLLSDRFSAERPKGSFSTLEIQRTEQGDSAMYLCASSYGTVYEQYFGPGTRLTVT.

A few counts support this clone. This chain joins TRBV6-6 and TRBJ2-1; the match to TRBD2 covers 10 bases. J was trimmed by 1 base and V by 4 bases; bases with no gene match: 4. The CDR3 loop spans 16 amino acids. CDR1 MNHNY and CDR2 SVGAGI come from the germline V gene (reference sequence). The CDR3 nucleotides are TGTGCCAGCAGTTTTTCGACTAGCGGGTCCTACAATGAGCAGTTCTTC. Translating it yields CASSFSTSGSYNEQFF.

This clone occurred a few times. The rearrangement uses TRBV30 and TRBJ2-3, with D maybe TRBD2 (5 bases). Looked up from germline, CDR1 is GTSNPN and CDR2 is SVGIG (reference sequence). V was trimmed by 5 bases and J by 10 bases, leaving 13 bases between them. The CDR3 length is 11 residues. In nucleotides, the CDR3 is TGTGCCTGGTACGGGGAAGGTTCGCAGTATTTT. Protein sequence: CAWYGEGSQYF.

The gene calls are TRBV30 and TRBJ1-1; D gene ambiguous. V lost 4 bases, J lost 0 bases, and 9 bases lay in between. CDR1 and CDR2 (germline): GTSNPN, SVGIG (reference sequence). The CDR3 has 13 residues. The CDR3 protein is CAWKDGLNTEAFF. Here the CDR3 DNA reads TGTGCCTGGAAGGACGGGCTGAACACTGAAGCTTTCTTT.

CDR3 residues: CSVEGQGEGAFF. The CDR3 nucleotides read TGCAGCGTTGAGGGACAGGGGGAGGGAGCTTTCTTT. The chain has TRBV29-1 and TRBJ1-1; 11 nucleotides match TRBD1. Germline V CDR1 and CDR2: SQVTM, ANQGSEA. Trimming cost V 3 bases and J 10 bases; bases outside gene matches: 4. This CDR3 spans 12 amino acids. The variable domain in full, with the rest retrieved from reference TRBV29-1 and TRBJ1-1, is SAVISQKPSRDICQRGTSLTIQCQVDSQVTMMFWYRQQPGQSLTLIATANQGSEATYESGFVIDKFPISRPNLTFSTLTVSNMSPEDSSIYLCSVEGQGEGAFFGQGTRLTVV.

The CDR3 is CASSSGHGYTF. As DNA, the CDR3 is TGTGCCAGCAGTTCCGGACATGGCTACACCTTC. This chain joins TRBV27 and TRBJ1-2; D is undetermined. Germline CDR1 is MNHEY and CDR2 is SMNVEV (reference sequence). V was pared by 4 bases and J by 6 bases, with 6 bases between. This CDR3 has 11 amino acids.

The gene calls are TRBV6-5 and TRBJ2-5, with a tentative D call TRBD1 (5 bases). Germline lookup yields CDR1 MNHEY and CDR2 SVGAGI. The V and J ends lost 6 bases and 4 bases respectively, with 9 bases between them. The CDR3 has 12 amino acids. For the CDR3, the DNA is TGTGCCAGCAGCCTAGACAGAGAGACCCAGTACTTC. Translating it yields CASSLDRETQYF.

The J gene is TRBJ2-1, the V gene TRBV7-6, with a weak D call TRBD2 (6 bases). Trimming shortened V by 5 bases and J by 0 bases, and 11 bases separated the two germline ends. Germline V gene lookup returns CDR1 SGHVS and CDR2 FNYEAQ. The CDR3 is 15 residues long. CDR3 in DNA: TGTGCCAGCAGCGCTCTAGCGACCTCCTACAATGAGCAGTTCTTC. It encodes CASSALATSYNEQFF.

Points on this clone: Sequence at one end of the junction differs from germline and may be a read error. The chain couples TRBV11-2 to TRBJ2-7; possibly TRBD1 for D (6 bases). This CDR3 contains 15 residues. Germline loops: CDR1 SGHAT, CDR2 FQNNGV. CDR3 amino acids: CASSQDVQGSYEQYF. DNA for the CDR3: TGCGCCAGCAGCCAAGATGTTCAGGGGTCCTACGAGCAGTACTTC.

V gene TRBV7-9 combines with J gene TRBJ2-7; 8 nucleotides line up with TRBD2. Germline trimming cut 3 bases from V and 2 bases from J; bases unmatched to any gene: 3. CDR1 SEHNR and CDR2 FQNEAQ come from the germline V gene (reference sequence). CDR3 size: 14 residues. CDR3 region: CASSFPGGAYEQYF. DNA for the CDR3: TGTGCCAGCAGCTTCCCCGGGGGGGCCTACGAGCAGTACTTC.

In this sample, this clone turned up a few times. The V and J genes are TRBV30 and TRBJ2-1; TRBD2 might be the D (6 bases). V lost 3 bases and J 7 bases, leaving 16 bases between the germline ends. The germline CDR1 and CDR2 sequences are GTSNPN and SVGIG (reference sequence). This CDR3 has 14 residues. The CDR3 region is CAWSPGTSENEQFF. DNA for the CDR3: TGTGCCTGGAGCCCTGGGACTTCCGAGAATGAGCAGTTCTTC.

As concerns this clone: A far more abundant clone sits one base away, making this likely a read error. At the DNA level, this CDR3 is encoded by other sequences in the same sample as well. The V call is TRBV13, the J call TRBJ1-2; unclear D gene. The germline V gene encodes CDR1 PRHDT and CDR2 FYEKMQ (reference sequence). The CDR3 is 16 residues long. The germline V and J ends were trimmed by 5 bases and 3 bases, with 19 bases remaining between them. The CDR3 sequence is CASSQVSLATDYGYTF. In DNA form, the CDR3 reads TGTGCCAGCAGCCAAGTTTCGCTAGCCACAGACTATGGCTACACCTTC.

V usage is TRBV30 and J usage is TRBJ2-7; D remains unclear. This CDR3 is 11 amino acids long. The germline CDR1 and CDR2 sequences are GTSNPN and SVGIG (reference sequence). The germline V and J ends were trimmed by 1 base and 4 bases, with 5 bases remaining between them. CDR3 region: CAWSADYEQYF. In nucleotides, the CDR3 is TGTGCCTGGAGTGCAGATTACGAGCAGTACTTC.

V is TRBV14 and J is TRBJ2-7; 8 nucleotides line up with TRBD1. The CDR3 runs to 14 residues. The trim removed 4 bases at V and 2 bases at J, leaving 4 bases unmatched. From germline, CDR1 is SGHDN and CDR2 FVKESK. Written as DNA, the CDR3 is TGTGCCAGCAGCCGAGGACAGGGTCCCTACGAGCAGTACTTC. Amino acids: CASSRGQGPYEQYF. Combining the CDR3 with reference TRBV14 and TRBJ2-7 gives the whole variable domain EAGVTQFPSHSVIEKGQTVTLRCDPISGHDNLYWYRRVMGKEIKFLLHFVKESKQDESGMPNNRFLAERTGGTYSTLKVQPAELEDSGVYFCASSRGQGPYEQYFGPGTRLTVT.

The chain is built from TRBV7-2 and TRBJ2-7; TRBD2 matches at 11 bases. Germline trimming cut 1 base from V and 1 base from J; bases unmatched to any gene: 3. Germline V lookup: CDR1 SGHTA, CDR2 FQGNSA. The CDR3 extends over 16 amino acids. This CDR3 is CASSLEGLAVSYEQYF. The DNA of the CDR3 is TGTGCCAGCAGCTTAGAGGGACTAGCGGTATCCTACGAGCAGTACTTC.

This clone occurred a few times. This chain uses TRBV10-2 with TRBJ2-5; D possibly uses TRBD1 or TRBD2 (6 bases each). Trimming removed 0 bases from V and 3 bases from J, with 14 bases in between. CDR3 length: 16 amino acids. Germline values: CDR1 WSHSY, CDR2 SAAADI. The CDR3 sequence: CASSESKGGRKETQYF. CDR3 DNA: TGCGCCAGCAGTGAGTCAAAGGGGGGCCGAAAAGAGACCCAGTACTTC.

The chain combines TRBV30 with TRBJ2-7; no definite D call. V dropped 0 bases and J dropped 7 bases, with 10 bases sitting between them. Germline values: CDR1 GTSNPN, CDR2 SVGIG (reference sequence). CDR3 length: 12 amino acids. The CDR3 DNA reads TGTGCCTGGAGTGTACTCCCGGGTGAGCAGTACTTC. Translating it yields CAWSVLPGEQYF.

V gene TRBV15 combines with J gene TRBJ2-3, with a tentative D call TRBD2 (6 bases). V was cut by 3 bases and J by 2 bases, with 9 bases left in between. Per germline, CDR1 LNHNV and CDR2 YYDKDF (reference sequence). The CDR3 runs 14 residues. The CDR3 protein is CATSSGGLTDTQYF. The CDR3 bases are TGTGCCACCAGCAGCGGGGGACTCACAGATACGCAGTATTTT.